This T cell receptor (beta chain) appears in the sequencing data of a study of cytomegalovirus exposure and HLA in healthy donors. About this clone: The antigen remains undetermined.

General study findings and limits: Earlier analysis yielded a pattern in which most TCR beta V segments were productive about 87% or about 30% of the time.

This CDR3 region has 14 residues. Germline V CDR1 and CDR2: SGHTA, FQGNSA. Trimming left V 2 bases short and J 5 bases short, with 7 bases between. PCR used 60 Vbeta primers and 13 Jbeta primers. How the authors handled the data: About 83 million unique TCR beta chains, roughly 12 million shared, were counted in a later analysis. The repertoire was sequenced with immunoSEQ multiplex PCR; TCRdb's copy has only in-frame clones and lacks some. For V, J and clone size, that table is used; D and trimming come from the DNA. The sample holds more than 150,000 clones, roughly 80% seen once. The material sequenced was PBMCs. The sequence came from a man between 50 and 59 years old in good health and CMV-seronegative. J is TRBJ1-6 and V is TRBV7-2; D not certain. The CDR3 reads CASSLFTDNSPLHF. The CDR3 region has the DNA TGTGCCAGCAGCTTATTTACAGATAATTCACCCCTCCACTTT. The full variable domain, its missing parts supplied by reference TRBV7-2 and TRBJ1-6, is GAGVSQSPSNKVTEKGKDVELRCDPISGHTALYWYRQSLGQGLEFLIYFQGNSAPDKSGLPSDRFSAERTGGSVSTLTIQRTQQEDSAVYLCASSLFTDNSPLHFGNGTRLTVT.